Each of the 21 T cell receptor beta chains below was sequenced from the same sample in a study of response to subunit inactivated influenza vaccine. TCRdb re-called the RT-PCR reads with MiXCR, one entry per CDR3 protein. This table has around 520,000 distinct CDR3 sequences, about 25% appearing once. This material consisted of CD4+ T cells sorted from PBMCs, taken 5 to 6 days after vaccination. The receptors here all came from a man aged 50 to 59 who received an inactivated influenza vaccine.

V usage is TRBV15 and J usage is TRBJ1-1; maybe TRBD1 (5 bases). CDR3 length equals 15 residues. The V end was cut by 0 bases, the J end by 1 base, with 9 bases between. CDR1 is LNHNV and CDR2 is YYDKDF in the germline V gene (reference sequence). CDR3 sequence: CATSRDRTTNTEAFF. The CDR3 region has the DNA TGTGCCACCAGCAGAGATCGGACAACGAACACTGAAGCTTTCTTT.

Details on this clonotype: At one of its ends the junction is not consistent with the germline gene, which may arise from a read error. The rearrangement joins TRBV7-7 to TRBJ2-5; weak D call: TRBD2 (6 bases). The CDR3 is 13 residues long. Germline CDR1 reads SSHAT; CDR2 reads FNYEAQ (reference sequence). Here the CDR3 reads CASSIGRQETQYF. DNA of the CDR3: TGTGCTAGCAGCATAGGGAGGCAAGAGACCCAGTACTTC.

The chain recombines TRBV20-1 with TRBJ2-4; D uncertain. Between the trimmed V and J ends, which lost 7 bases and 1 base, there was a span of 17 bases. The CDR3 is made up of 15 amino acids. From germline, CDR1 is DFQATT and CDR2 SNEGSKA (reference sequence). CDR3 coding DNA: TGCAGTGTTCGCTTAGGGCGTGGGGCCAAAAACATTCAGTACTTC. It yields the protein CSVRLGRGAKNIQYF.

The chain joins TRBV2 to TRBJ2-2; D may be TRBD2 (6 bases). Trimming took off 8 bases at V and 1 base at J, with 17 bases between the two ends. Germline assignment: CDR1 SNHLY and CDR2 FYNNEI. The CDR3 contains 16 residues. The CDR3 spells CASSSAGRQNTGELFF. In DNA form, the CDR3 reads TGTGCCAGCTCCTCGGCGGGGCGACAGAACACCGGGGAGCTGTTTTTT.

This clonotype showed up just a few times. The J gene is TRBJ2-1, the V gene TRBV6-5; 13 nucleotides line up with TRBD2. Germline V gives CDR1 MNHEY, CDR2 SVGAGI. CDR3 length: 17 residues. Losses at the gene ends were 2 bases for V and 6 bases for J; bases not matched to a gene: 7. The CDR3 region is CASSYPSGLAGVNEQFF. CDR3 sequence (DNA): TGTGCCAGCAGTTACCCCTCCGGACTAGCGGGAGTCAATGAGCAGTTCTTC.

The V call is TRBV4-2, the J call TRBJ2-2; D might be TRBD2 (6 bases). V was cut by 5 bases and J by 4 bases, with 11 bases left in between. This CDR3 spans 14 amino acids. In germline, CDR1 is LGHNA, CDR2 YNFKEQ. As DNA, the CDR3 is TGTGCCAGCAGCTACTGGAGGGCCACCGGGGAGCTGTTTTTT. Its translation is CASSYWRATGELFF.

The V gene is TRBV20-1, the J gene TRBJ2-7; D remains unclear. The CDR3 has 13 amino acids. V shed 6 bases and J shed 3 bases, with 15 bases lying between them. The V gene's germline CDR1 is DFQATT and CDR2 SNEGSKA (reference sequence). The CDR3 DNA reads TGCAGTGCCACCGACCTTCAACTCTACGAGCAGTACTTC. Its translation: CSATDLQLYEQYF.

This clonotype was detected only a few times. The chain links TRBV6-1 to TRBJ1-2; tentatively, D is TRBD1 (5 bases). Trimming left V 6 bases short and J 2 bases short, with 13 bases between. The V gene's germline CDR1 is MNHNS and CDR2 SASEGT. The CDR3 runs to 14 residues. In nucleotides, the CDR3 is TGTGCCAGCAGCCGCTCCCGGGGGAACTATGGCTACACCTTC. The encoded protein is CASSRSRGNYGYTF.

This clonotype was recorded a few times. CDR3 DNA: TGTGCCAGCAGCCTAGGGGCTCGGACGCTTACCGGGGAGCTGTTTTTT. Translating it yields CASSLGARTLTGELFF. The rearrangement joins TRBV12-3 or TRBV12-4 to TRBJ2-2, with D possibly being TRBD1 (5 bases). Trimming removed 6 bases at V and 5 bases at J, with 19 bases between. The CDR3 spans 16 residues.

The chain has TRBV27 and TRBJ2-5; a weak D match, TRBD1 (6 bases). In germline, CDR1 is MNHEY, CDR2 SMNVEV (reference sequence). This CDR3 contains 13 residues. Trimming shortened V by 7 bases and J by 3 bases, and 12 bases separated the two germline ends. The CDR3 sequence is CASKLRGEETQYF. DNA for the CDR3: TGTGCCAGCAAACTCAGGGGAGAAGAGACCCAGTACTTC.

The J gene is TRBJ2-1, the V gene TRBV11-2; maybe TRBD2 (6 bases). The CDR3 covers 14 residues. The germline V gene has CDR1 SGHAT and CDR2 FQNNGV. Trimming shortened V by 6 bases and J by 7 bases, and 16 bases separated the two germline ends. For the CDR3, the DNA is TGTGCCAGCAGGTTCGGCGGGGTAGGGAATGAGCAGTTCTTC. The encoded protein is CASRFGGVGNEQFF. The whole variable domain, filled in from reference TRBV11-2 and TRBJ2-1, reads EAGVAQSPRYKIIEKRQSVAFWCNPISGHATLYWYQQILGQGPKLLIQFQNNGVVDDSQLPKDRFSAERLKGVDSTLKIQPAKLEDSAVYLCASRFGGVGNEQFFGPGTRLTVL.

This clonotype was seen more than once but under ten times. The CDR3, as DNA: TGTGCCAGCGGACTAGCGGTGAACACCGGGGAGCTGTTTTTT. Protein: CASGLAVNTGELFF. J is TRBJ2-2 and V is TRBV9, with 10 bases lining up with TRBD2. The CDR3 runs 14 residues. Germline V CDR1 and CDR2: SGDLS, YYNGEE. The trim removed 7 bases at V and 1 base at J, leaving 1 base unmatched. Looking up the rest from reference TRBV9 and TRBJ2-2 gives the full variable domain: DSGVTQTPKHLITATGQRVTLRCSPRSGDLSVYWYQQSLDQGLQFLIQYYNGEERAKGNILERFSAQQFPDLHSELNLSSLELGDSALYFCASGLAVNTGELFFGEGSRLTVL.

This clonotype was found many times. This sequence joins TRBV12-3 or TRBV12-4 and TRBJ1-4, with no clear D. The V end was cut by 3 bases, the J end by 4 bases, with 15 bases between. The length of the CDR3 is 16 residues. The CDR3 DNA reads as TGTGCCAGCAGTTTGGGCCTTACCCCGGATAATGAAAAACTGTTTTTT. Protein sequence: CASSLGLTPDNEKLFF.

This CDR3 is CSARQELPLHF. The CDR3 DNA follows: TGCAGTGCCAGGCAGGAGTTACCCCTCCACTTT. V and J are TRBV20-1 and TRBJ1-6; D gene ambiguous. The V gene's germline CDR1 is DFQATT and CDR2 SNEGSKA (reference sequence). Trimming removed 6 bases at V and 12 bases at J, with 12 bases between. The CDR3 extends over 11 amino acids.

In this sample, this clonotype turned up a few times. This chain joins TRBV28 and TRBJ2-5; 11 bases map to TRBD1. Germline V gene lookup returns CDR1 MDHEN and CDR2 SYDVKM. The V and J ends lost 5 bases and 6 bases, in that order; junction bases with no gene match: 11. The CDR3 length is 16 residues. Here the CDR3 DNA reads TGTGCCAGCAGTCCTCTCTGGGGACAGGGGGGTAAGACCCAGTACTTC. Its translation is CASSPLWGQGGKTQYF.

The chain joins TRBV28 to TRBJ2-1; D unclear. CDR3 length: 13 amino acids. Germline CDR1 MDHEN, CDR2 SYDVKM. Trimming stripped 6 bases from V and 4 bases from J, with 10 bases between. CDR3 bases: TGTGCCAGCAGGCCCCCGATATACAATGAGCAGTTCTTC. Protein sequence: CASRPPIYNEQFF. The entire variable domain, with the rest obtained from reference TRBV28 and TRBJ2-1, is as follows: DVKVTQSSRYLVKRTGEKVFLECVQDMDHENMFWYRQDPGLGLRLIYFSYDVKMKEKGDIPEGYSVSREKKERFSLILESASTNQTSMYLCASRPPIYNEQFFGPGTRLTVL.

There are a few counts of this clonotype. V is TRBV20-1 and J is TRBJ2-1, with 12 bases fitting TRBD2. The CDR3 totals 17 residues. V was pared by 2 bases and J by 6 bases, with 11 bases of the junction left unmatched. Germline loops: CDR1 DFQATT, CDR2 SNEGSKA (reference sequence). The CDR3 DNA is TGCAGTGCTAGACAATTACGGGGGACTAGCGGGTTCAATGAGCAGTTCTTC. Translated, it gives CSARQLRGTSGFNEQFF.

This clonotype was recorded many times. V usage is TRBV18 and J usage is TRBJ2-1; 8 positions agree with TRBD1. Germline V gene data show CDR1 as KGHSH and CDR2 as LQKENI. V trimming: 3 bases; J trimming: 8 bases; junction bases outside the gene matches: 0. The CDR3 loop spans 12 amino acids. CDR3 DNA: TGTGCCAGCTCACCGACAGGGGATGAGCAGTTCTTC. Translated: CASSPTGDEQFF.

The chain uses TRBV18 and TRBJ1-1; D possibly corresponds to TRBD1 (6 bases). V was pared by 4 bases and J by 0 bases, with 15 bases between. The V gene's germline CDR1 is KGHSH and CDR2 LQKENI. The CDR3 consists of 16 residues. The CDR3 coding sequence is TGTGCCAGCTCACTCGGGACACACCTTTTGAACACTGAAGCTTTCTTT. It is translated as CASSLGTHLLNTEAFF.

The chain is built from TRBV29-1 and TRBJ2-5; 9 bases fit TRBD1. The CDR3 loop spans 15 amino acids. Germline V gene lookup returns CDR1 SQVTM and CDR2 ANQGSEA. With V trimmed by 3 bases and J by 0 bases, 5 bases remained unmatched. The CDR3 DNA follows: TGCAGCGTTGAGTTACAGGGGGCGTACCAAGAGACCCAGTACTTC. Its protein product is CSVELQGAYQETQYF.

The rearrangement links TRBV15 to TRBJ2-7; D is possibly TRBD1 or TRBD2 (5 bases each). Per the germline V gene, CDR1 is LNHNV and CDR2 is YYDKDF (reference sequence). With 1 base removed from V and 2 bases from J, the gap between germline ends came to 21 bases. The CDR3 is 18 amino acids. The CDR3 loop is CATSRGVGVTVRTYEQYF. The CDR3 DNA reads as TGTGCCACCAGCAGAGGGGTGGGGGTCACAGTCAGGACCTACGAGCAGTACTTC.